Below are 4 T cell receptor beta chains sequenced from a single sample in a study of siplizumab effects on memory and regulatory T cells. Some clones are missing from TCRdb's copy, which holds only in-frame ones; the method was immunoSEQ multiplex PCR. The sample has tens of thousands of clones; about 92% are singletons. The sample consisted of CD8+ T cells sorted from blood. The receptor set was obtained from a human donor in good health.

The CDR3 bases are TGTGCCAGCAGCTTGGAGTCCTACGAGCAGTACTTC. It codes for CASSLESYEQYF. The chain links TRBV7-9 to TRBJ2-7; D gene uncertain. The V end was cut by 3 bases, the J end by 1 base, with 4 bases between. This CDR3 is 12 amino acids long. Per the germline V gene, CDR1 is SEHNR and CDR2 is FQNEAQ (reference sequence).

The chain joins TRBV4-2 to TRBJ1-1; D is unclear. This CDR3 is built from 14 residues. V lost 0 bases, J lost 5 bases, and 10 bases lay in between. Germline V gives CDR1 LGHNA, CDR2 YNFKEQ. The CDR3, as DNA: TGTGCCAGCAGCCAAGAGGGCGGCGGTACTGAAGCTTTCTTT. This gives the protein CASSQEGGGTEAFF.

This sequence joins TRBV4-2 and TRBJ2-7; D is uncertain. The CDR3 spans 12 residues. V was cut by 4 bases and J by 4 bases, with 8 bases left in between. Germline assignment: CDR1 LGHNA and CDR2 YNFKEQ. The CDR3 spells CASSLGRYEQYF. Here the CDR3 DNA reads TGTGCCAGCAGCCTAGGACGGTACGAGCAGTACTTC.

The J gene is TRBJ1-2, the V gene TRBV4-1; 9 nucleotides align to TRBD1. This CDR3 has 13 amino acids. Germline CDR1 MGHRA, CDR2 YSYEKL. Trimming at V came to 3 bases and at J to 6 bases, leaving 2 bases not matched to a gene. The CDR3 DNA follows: TGCGCCAGCAGCCACGGGACAGGGAATGGCTACACCTTC. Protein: CASSHGTGNGYTF.